This T cell receptor (beta chain) was recorded in a study of T cells in Graves' hyperthyroidism and ophthalmopathy. Study-level points and caveats: Prediction of ophthalmopathy progression came a median around 6.5 months pre-onset.

Exclusion of patients followed from uncontrolled infection, other autoimmune disease, pregnancy or lactation. The CDR3 contains 16 residues. V was shortened by 1 base and J by 4 bases, with 16 bases between the two germline ends. Germline V lookup: CDR1 MGHRA, CDR2 YSYEKL. RNA transcripts were the template for amplifying TCR beta CDR3 regions. HTBI primers drove first-round RT-PCR of the TCR CDR3. TCRdb re-called the multiplex PCR reads with MiXCR, one entry per CDR3 protein. This sample has tens of thousands of distinct CDR3 sequences, with 40% to 55% found just once. This clonotype was detected many times. Its specificity is not known.

The source is a woman aged 50 to 65 with Graves' hyperthyroidism that later progressed to Graves' ophthalmopathy. The chain recombines TRBV4-1 with TRBJ1-1, with D possibly matching TRBD1 (6 bases). Material: blood. CDR3 sequence reads: CASSQAFLIGGTEAFF. In nucleotides, the CDR3 is TGCGCCAGCAGCCAAGCATTTCTTATAGGGGGCACTGAAGCTTTCTTT.